This T cell receptor beta chain is drawn from a study of cytomegalovirus exposure and HLA in healthy donors. Study-wide results and limits: V segments that were indistinguishable, TRBV6-2 and TRBV6-3 among them, were omitted from analysis.

Points on this clone: Antigen unknown.

A multiplex PCR was run with 60 Vbeta primers and 13 Jbeta primers. Sequencing used immunoSEQ multiplex PCR; TCRdb keeps in-frame clones, though not all of them. The sample carries approximately 97,000 clones, about 78% recorded once. Germline CDR1 reads MGHRA; CDR2 reads YSYEKL. Between the trimmed V and J ends, which lost 8 bases and 4 bases, there was a span of 17 bases. The CDR3 runs to 14 residues. The chain links TRBV4-1 to TRBJ1-2; tentatively, D is TRBD1 (5 bases). The sequence came from a woman aged 35 to 49 in good health and CMV-seropositive. The sample consisted of PBMCs. The chain's CDR3 is CASGLRASGYGYTF. CDR3 sequence (DNA): TGCGCCAGCGGGCTCAGGGCGTCGGGCTATGGCTACACCTTC.